This record covers a single T cell receptor beta chain. The CDR3 is made up of 17 amino acids. Germline CDR1 and CDR2: LNHNV and YYDKDF (reference sequence). The V gene end was trimmed by 3 bases and the J gene end by 2 bases; junction bases not matched to a gene: 5. Cohort 3 donors were reported recovered after two negative PCRs, clearance, or symptom resolution. The table came from immunoSEQ multiplex PCR; TCRdb's copy has only in-frame clones and leaves some out. The repertoire holds around 290,000 clones, with more than 80% as singletons. The sample belongs to a study of blood T cell repertoires in COVID-19. The wider study: PBMCs, B-cell-depleted T cells, or T cells provided the cDNA or gDNA that made up the material.

The sample consisted of PBMCs or T cells enriched from blood (not recorded which). This TCR was sampled from a woman aged 30 to 39 who had recovered from COVID-19. The V gene is TRBV15, the J gene TRBJ2-2, with 11 bases aligning to TRBD2. CDR3 amino acids: CATSRALAGANTGELFF. DNA for the CDR3: TGTGCCACCAGCAGGGCACTAGCGGGAGCCAACACCGGGGAGCTGTTTTTT. The entire variable domain, with the rest obtained from reference TRBV15 and TRBJ2-2, is as follows: DAMVIQNPRYQVTQFGKPVTLSCSQTLNHNVMYWYQQKSSQAPKLLFHYYDKDFNNEADTPDNFQSRRPNTSFCFLDIRSPGLGDTAMYLCATSRALAGANTGELFFGEGSRLTVL.